The 10 T cell receptor beta chains listed next were all sequenced from one sample in a study of cytomegalovirus exposure and HLA in healthy donors. Vbeta (60) and Jbeta (13) primers were used in the PCR. Assay: immunoSEQ multiplex PCR; the TCRdb copy retains only in-frame clones and omits some. The table has approximately 70,000 clones, 70% to 80% seen once; the top ten hold more than 8%. Material for sequencing was PBMCs. These receptors originate from a woman aged 45-59 years in good health and CMV-seropositive.

The V and J genes are TRBV10-1 and TRBJ2-5, with TRBD2 identical over 11 bases. V lost 0 bases and J lost 2; bases outside the gene matches: 2. The germline CDR1 and CDR2 sequences are WNHNN and SYGVQD (reference sequence). The CDR3 runs to 16 residues. The CDR3 loop is CASSESPSGGQETQYF. CDR3 sequence (DNA): TGCGCCAGCAGTGAGTCGCCTAGCGGGGGGCAAGAGACCCAGTACTTC.

This clone was detected once. CDR3 DNA: TGTGCCAGCAGCCCGGGCAGGGTGGTCGGCTACACCTTC. It specifies CASSPGRVVGYTF. The chain uses TRBV28 and TRBJ1-2; tentatively, D is TRBD1 (5 bases). The CDR3 spans 13 residues. Trimming removed 6 bases from V and 8 bases from J, with 16 bases in between. Germline lookup yields CDR1 MDHEN and CDR2 SYDVKM.

This clone was detected a few times. This sequence joins TRBV7-2 and TRBJ2-5, with D possibly being TRBD2 (5 bases). With 1 base removed from V and 2 bases from J, the gap between germline ends came to 8 bases. The CDR3 has 14 amino acids. Germline-derived CDR1 and CDR2 are SGHTA and FQGNSA. Here the CDR3 reads CASSLELDQETQYF. CDR3 DNA: TGTGCCAGCAGCTTAGAACTAGATCAAGAGACCCAGTACTTC.

The chain couples TRBV6-4 to TRBJ1-5, with unresolved D. Germline V lookup: CDR1 MRHNA, CDR2 SNTAGT. The length of the CDR3 is 13 residues. Trimming pared 4 bases from V and 7 bases from J, leaving 11 bases between. The CDR3 is CASSVQPGQPQHF. The DNA of the CDR3 is TGTGCCAGCAGTGTACAACCGGGGCAGCCCCAGCATTTT.

V and J are TRBV27 and TRBJ1-2; D call uncertain. The CDR3 contains 13 residues. Germline V gene sequence: CDR1 MNHEY, CDR2 SMNVEV (reference sequence). Trimming cost V 0 bases and J 10 bases, with 12 bases left between them. This CDR3 is CASSLSHVDSYTF. CDR3 in DNA: TGTGCCAGCAGTTTATCCCACGTGGACTCCTACACCTTC.

This clone has more than one count but fewer than ten. This chain joins TRBV19 and TRBJ1-2; 7 bases line up with TRBD1. The CDR3 runs to 18 residues. Trimming at V came to 5 bases and at J to 3 bases, leaving 18 bases not matched to a gene. CDR1 and CDR2 (germline): LNHDA, SQIVND (reference sequence). As DNA, the CDR3 is TGTGCCAGTAGTTATGTACCGGGACAGAAGCCTCTTGACTATGGCTACACCTTC. Protein product: CASSYVPGQKPLDYGYTF.

The V gene is TRBV27, the J gene TRBJ2-3; TRBD2 is a possible D gene (6 bases). The CDR3 is made up of 15 amino acids. Trimming took off 5 bases at V and 3 bases at J, with 15 bases between the two ends. The germline V gene encodes CDR1 MNHEY and CDR2 SMNVEV (reference sequence). The CDR3 is CASSATPGVTDTQYF. The DNA for the CDR3 is TGTGCCAGCAGTGCGACACCGGGGGTTACAGATACGCAGTATTTT.

The chain employs TRBV7-2 and TRBJ1-5; 8 nucleotides match TRBD1. V lost 1 base and J lost 9; bases outside the gene matches: 8. CDR1 and CDR2 (germline): SGHTA, FQGNSA. The CDR3 spans 15 residues. This CDR3 reads CASSLDPTGVRPQHF. The CDR3 nucleotides read TGTGCCAGCAGCTTAGACCCGACAGGGGTGAGGCCCCAGCATTTT.

The chain carries TRBV27 and TRBJ1-1, with a possible D match to TRBD1 (6 bases). The germline V gene has CDR1 MNHEY and CDR2 SMNVEV (reference sequence). V shed 5 bases and J shed 6 bases, with 16 bases lying between them. This CDR3 region has 14 residues. CDR3 loop: CASSPRLDSPEAFF. As DNA, the CDR3 is TGTGCCAGCAGTCCACGCTTGGACAGCCCTGAAGCTTTCTTT.

V is TRBV15 and J is TRBJ1-1; a possible D gene is TRBD1 (6 bases). Germline V lookup: CDR1 LNHNV, CDR2 YYDKDF (reference sequence). The CDR3 sequence is 16 residues long. Trimming left V 2 bases short and J 0 bases short, with 13 bases between. The CDR3 is CATSRPRGQMNTEAFF. CDR3 nucleotide sequence: TGTGCCACCAGCAGACCTAGAGGACAGATGAACACTGAAGCTTTCTTT.